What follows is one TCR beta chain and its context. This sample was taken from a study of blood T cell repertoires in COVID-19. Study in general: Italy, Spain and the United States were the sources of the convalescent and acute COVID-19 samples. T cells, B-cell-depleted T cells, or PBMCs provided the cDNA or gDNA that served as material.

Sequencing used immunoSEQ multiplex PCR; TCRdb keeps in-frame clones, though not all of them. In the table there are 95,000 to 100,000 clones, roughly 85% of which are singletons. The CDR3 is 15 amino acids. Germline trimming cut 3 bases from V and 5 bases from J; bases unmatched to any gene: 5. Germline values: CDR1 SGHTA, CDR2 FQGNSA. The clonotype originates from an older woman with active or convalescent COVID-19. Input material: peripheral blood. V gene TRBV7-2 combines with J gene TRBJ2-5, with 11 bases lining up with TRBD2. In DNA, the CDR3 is TGTGCCAGCAGCTTCGGACTAGCGGGTTGGGAGACCCAGTACTTC. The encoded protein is CASSFGLAGWETQYF.